This TCR beta chain was documented in a study of type 1 and type 2 diabetes patients. Amplification started from genomic DNA. Multiplex PCR with 30 forward and 13 reverse primers amplified the TCR beta CDR3. TCRdb reprocessed the multiplex PCR reads with MiXCR, giving one entry per CDR3 protein. Here the sample spans 270,000 or so distinct CDR3 sequences, approximately 50% being singletons. Trimming took 0 bases from V and 1 from J, leaving 9 bases between them. The CDR3 covers 14 residues. Germline CDR1 is GTSNPN and CDR2 is SVGIG (reference sequence). This clonotype was counted only a few times. The rearrangement joins TRBV30 to TRBJ1-1, with TRBD1 as a possible D gene (5 bases). This TCR was recovered from a man between 18 and 29 years old with type 2 diabetes. Material: peripheral blood mononuclear cells (PBMCs). The CDR3 is CAWSVGGRNTEAFF. DNA of the CDR3: TGTGCCTGGAGTGTGGGGGGACGGAACACTGAAGCTTTCTTT.